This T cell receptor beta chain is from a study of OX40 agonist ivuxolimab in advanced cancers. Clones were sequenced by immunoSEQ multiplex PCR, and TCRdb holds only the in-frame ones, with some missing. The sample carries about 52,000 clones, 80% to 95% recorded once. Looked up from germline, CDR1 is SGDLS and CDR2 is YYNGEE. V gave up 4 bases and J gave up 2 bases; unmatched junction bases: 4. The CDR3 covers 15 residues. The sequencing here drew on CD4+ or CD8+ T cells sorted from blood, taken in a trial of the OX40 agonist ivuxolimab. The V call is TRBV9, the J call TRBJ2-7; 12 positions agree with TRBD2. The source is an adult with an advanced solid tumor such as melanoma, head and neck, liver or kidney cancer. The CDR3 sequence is CASSLTSGSPYEQYF. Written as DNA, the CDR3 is TGTGCCAGCAGCCTGACTAGCGGGAGCCCCTACGAGCAGTACTTC.